These 15 T cell receptor beta chains originate from one sample sequenced in a study of shared clonotypes between healthy human individuals. Clones were sequenced by immunoSEQ multiplex PCR, and TCRdb holds only the in-frame ones, with some missing. The data hold approximately 2.5 million clones, with approximately 92% observed a single time. Material: naive CD4+ T cells sorted from blood. This sample's subset: CD45RA+ positively selected. The receptors derive from a man younger than 35 in good health.

The chain joins TRBV18 to TRBJ1-2; D is possibly TRBD1 (5 bases). CDR1 and CDR2 from the germline V gene are KGHSH and LQKENI. Trimming took off 7 bases at V and 6 bases at J, with 18 bases between the two ends. This CDR3 is built from 14 residues. CDR3 sequence reads: CASFPGLDFHGYTF. CDR3 nucleotides: TGTGCCAGCTTCCCGGGACTGGACTTCCATGGCTACACCTTC.

The chain links TRBV19 to TRBJ2-3, with D perhaps given as TRBD1 or TRBD2 (5 bases each). In germline, CDR1 is LNHDA, CDR2 SQIVND (reference sequence). V lost 7 bases, J lost 2 bases, and 13 bases lay in between. This CDR3 comprises 14 residues. CDR3 sequence: CASKQERATDTQYF. The CDR3 DNA sequence: TGTGCCAGTAAACAGGAGAGGGCCACAGATACGCAGTATTTT.

This chain joins TRBV7-9 and TRBJ2-7, with D possibly TRBD1 on 5 matching bases. CDR3 length equals 14 residues. V gave up 5 bases and J gave up 6 bases, with 17 bases separating them. The germline V gene has CDR1 SEHNR and CDR2 FQNEAQ (reference sequence). The CDR3 reads CASSPSTVESEQYF. The CDR3 DNA follows: TGTGCCAGCAGCCCTTCGACAGTAGAAAGCGAGCAGTACTTC.

The CDR3 nucleotides read TGCAGCGTTCTCCCCCCTAAGACCCAGTACTTC. As protein: CSVLPPKTQYF. J is TRBJ2-5 and V is TRBV29-1; D unresolved. With 5 bases removed from V and 6 bases from J, the gap between germline ends came to 10 bases. The CDR3 is made up of 11 amino acids. Germline V CDR1 and CDR2: SQVTM, ANQGSEA.

This clone was recorded once. The sample holds other DNA sequences that translate to the same CDR3. V usage is TRBV19 and J usage is TRBJ1-5, with TRBD1 matching 9 bases. Germline CDR1 is LNHDA and CDR2 is SQIVND (reference sequence). V was pared by 5 bases and J by 4 bases, with 9 bases of the junction left unmatched. CDR3 length: 16 amino acids. CDR3 DNA sequence: TGTGCCAGTAGTGACCCGGGACAGGGTAGTAATCAGCCCCAGCATTTT. It is translated as CASSDPGQGSNQPQHF.

The chain carries TRBV28 and TRBJ2-7; the D gene is possibly TRBD2 (6 bases). Looked up from germline, CDR1 is MDHEN and CDR2 is SYDVKM. V lost 5 bases and J 0 bases, leaving 17 bases between the germline ends. This CDR3 is built from 16 residues. CDR3 nucleotides: TGTGCCAGCAGTCCCTACACTGGCGGGGCCTCCTACGAGCAGTACTTC. Protein product: CASSPYTGGASYEQYF.

CDR3 nucleotide sequence: TGTGCCAGCAGTTCCCGGGGGGATACGCAGTATTTT. It encodes CASSSRGDTQYF. The chain is built from TRBV28 and TRBJ2-3; a possible D gene is TRBD2 (6 bases). V lost 4 bases and J 6 bases, leaving 8 bases between the germline ends. Germline V gives CDR1 MDHEN, CDR2 SYDVKM. The CDR3 is made up of 12 amino acids.

The J gene is TRBJ2-1, the V gene TRBV2, with D perhaps matching TRBD2 (6 bases). Germline-derived CDR1 and CDR2 are SNHLY and FYNNEI. There are 17 residues in the CDR3. Trimming pared 5 bases from V and 4 bases from J, leaving 21 bases between. CDR3 sequence: CASSLGGAGRVYNEQFF. The CDR3 DNA sequence: TGTGCCAGCAGTCTCGGAGGGGCGGGAAGGGTTTACAATGAGCAGTTCTTC.

The chain has TRBV6-6 and TRBJ1-5; a weak D match, TRBD1 (5 bases). V lost 0 bases and J 7 bases, leaving 10 bases between the germline ends. Looked up from germline, CDR1 is MNHNY and CDR2 is SVGAGI (reference sequence). CDR3 length: 14 residues. For the CDR3, the DNA is TGTGCCAGCAGTTACTCTCAGGGATGGCAGCCCCAGCATTTT. Translating it yields CASSYSQGWQPQHF.

The chain links TRBV5-1 to TRBJ2-3; D may be TRBD1 or TRBD2 (6 bases each). Between the trimmed V and J ends, which lost 3 bases and 1 base, there was a span of 18 bases. This CDR3 contains 17 residues. Germline V gives CDR1 SGHRS, CDR2 YFSETQ. The CDR3 coding sequence is TGCGCCAGCAGCTGGGGGGCGCTGCGCGGGGGCACAGATACGCAGTATTTT. Protein product: CASSWGALRGGTDTQYF.

J is TRBJ2-3 and V is TRBV7-9, with 13 positions matching TRBD2. The CDR3 spans 16 residues. Germline V gene lookup returns CDR1 SEHNR and CDR2 FQNEAQ (reference sequence). V lost 3 bases to trimming and J lost 2 bases; unmatched junction nucleotides: 2. The chain's CDR3 is CASSLTSGGTTDTQYF. The DNA for the CDR3 is TGTGCCAGCAGCTTGACTAGCGGGGGGACCACAGATACGCAGTATTTT. The full variable domain, rest sourced from reference TRBV7-9 and TRBJ2-3, is DTGVSQNPRHKITKRGQNVTFRCDPISEHNRLYWYRQTLGQGPEFLTYFQNEAQLEKSRLLSDRFSAERPKGSFSTLEIQRTEQGDSAMYLCASSLTSGGTTDTQYFGPGTRLTVL.

The chain combines TRBV7-2 with TRBJ2-2; D not resolved. Germline V gene lookup returns CDR1 SGHTA and CDR2 FQGNSA. This CDR3 has 14 amino acids. V lost 5 bases and J lost 0, with 7 bases in between. Here the CDR3 reads CASSGATNTGELFF. The DNA of the CDR3 is TGTGCCAGCAGCGGAGCTACGAACACCGGGGAGCTGTTTTTT.

The genes are TRBV6-1 and TRBJ2-3, with D possibly matching TRBD2 (5 bases). This CDR3 region has 15 residues. Germline CDR1 and CDR2: MNHNS and SASEGT. Trimming pared 3 bases from V and 3 bases from J, leaving 13 bases between. CDR3 in amino acids: CASSDPLWRTDTQYF. CDR3 nucleotide sequence: TGTGCCAGCAGTGATCCCCTTTGGAGGACAGATACGCAGTATTTT.

With regard to this clone: Distinct nucleotide sequences in the sample also encode this CDR3. V gene TRBV30 combines with J gene TRBJ1-4; D uncertain. V lost 0 bases to trimming and J lost 8 bases, with 7 bases between them. The CDR3 sequence is 12 residues long. The germline gives CDR1 GTSNPN, CDR2 SVGIG (reference sequence). The CDR3 spells CAWSVNGEKLFF. The CDR3 region has the DNA TGTGCCTGGAGTGTAAACGGCGAAAAACTGTTTTTT.

The rearrangement joins TRBV7-9 to TRBJ2-5; TRBD1 aligns across 11 bases. Germline V lookup: CDR1 SEHNR, CDR2 FQNEAQ (reference sequence). After removal of 3 bases from V and 6 bases from J, the junction contained 3 bases not matched to a gene. The CDR3 covers 14 residues. CDR3 residues: CASSLGTGGKTQYF. CDR3 coding DNA: TGTGCCAGCAGCTTGGGGACAGGGGGAAAGACCCAGTACTTC.